This TCR beta chain was captured in a study of cytomegalovirus exposure and HLA in healthy donors. Looking at the study overall: The Caucasian-associated ancestry cluster contained 81% of the approximately 390 genotyped donors.

Researchers ran the PCR with 60 Vbeta and 13 Jbeta primers. Repertoires were generated with immunoSEQ multiplex PCR, while TCRdb's copy carries only in-frame clones and drops some. There are 97,000 or so clones in the sample; nearly 65% occur only once, and 4.8% lies in the top ten. This clone has only a few counts. Though nominally healthy at sampling, donors likely had unrecorded immune exposures. The CDR3 is 15 amino acids. The V gene's germline CDR1 is MNHEY and CDR2 SMNVEV (reference sequence). Germline trimming cut 5 bases from V and 6 bases from J; bases unmatched to any gene: 5. This chain connects TRBV27 to TRBJ2-1, with 12 bases fitting TRBD2. This clonotype was obtained from a human donor in good health. The specimen sequenced was PBMCs. The CDR3 reads CASSLGTSGFNEQFF. The DNA of the CDR3 is TGTGCCAGCAGTCTCGGGACTAGCGGGTTCAATGAGCAGTTCTTC.